The rows below give T cell receptor beta chains drawn from one sample of a study of cytomegalovirus exposure and HLA in healthy donors. The method was immunoSEQ multiplex PCR; TCRdb's version includes in-frame clones alone and lacks a portion of them. Of about 100,000 clones in the sample, around 95% were seen once. The material sequenced was PBMCs. The source is a young woman in good health and CMV-seronegative. Both conserved end residues are part of each CDR3. The order of the fields is clone size, J gene, CDR3 length, D gene, V gene, CDR3 DNA, CDR3 protein. A D gene is named only where the DNA matches it firmly. Some rows mark clone size as missing; the rest say once, few, many or name a class of expanded clone.

few TRBJ2-7 15 . TRBV19 TGTGCCAGTAGTACCTTCATCGGGAAGGTCTACGAGCAGTACTTC CASSTFIGKVYEQYF
. TRBJ1-4 17 . TRBV5-1 TGCGCCAGCAGCTTGGGACCACAGGGAACAACTAATGAAAAACTGTTTTTT CASSLGPQGTTNEKLFF
. TRBJ2-3 14 . TRBV9 TGTGCCAGCAGCGTAGGAGGAGCGGGAGATACGCAGTATTTT CASSVGGAGDTQYF
. TRBJ2-7 13 . TRBV7-9 TGTGCCAGCAGCTTAGATCGGGCCTACGAGCAGTACTTC CASSLDRAYEQYF
. TRBJ2-5 17 TRBD1 TRBV2 TGTGCCAGCAGTGAAGCCATCCCCCAGGGGGCTCGGGAGACCCAGTACTTC CASSEAIPQGARETQYF
. TRBJ2-7 14 TRBD1 TRBV28 TGTGCCAGCAGGGGGGACAGGGGACCCTACGAGCAGTACTTC CASRGDRGPYEQYF
. TRBJ2-1 17 TRBD2 TRBV5-1 TGCGCCAGCAGCGAAGCTAGCGGGGGGAGCTCCTACAATGAGCAGTTCTTC CASSEASGGSSYNEQFF
. TRBJ2-7 11 . TRBV2 TGTGCCAGCAGCAACCCAAGAGGGCAGTACTTC CASSNPRGQYF
. TRBJ2-1 15 . TRBV11-3 TGTGCCAGCAGCTTAAGCGGGTTCGACTACAATGAGCAGTTCTTC CASSLSGFDYNEQFF
. TRBJ2-3 15 TRBD1 TRBV7-3 TGTGCCAGCAGCTTAGGACAGGGGGCTCGAGATACGCAGTATTTT CASSLGQGARDTQYF
. TRBJ2-1 10 . TRBV20-1 TGCAGTGCTAGCGTTCAGAAGCAGTTCTTC CSASVQKQFF
. TRBJ1-3 17 . TRBV4-1 TGCGCCAGCAGCCAAGGAGGGTTGAGGGACTCTGGAAACACCATATATTTT CASSQGGLRDSGNTIYF
. TRBJ2-5 14 . TRBV7-8 TGTGCCAGCAGCGAGGGACTGGAACAAGAGACCCAGTACTTC CASSEGLEQETQYF
few TRBJ2-2 15 TRBD1 TRBV6-1 TGTGCCAGCAGTGAAGGGACAGGGGGCGCCGGGGAGCTGTTTTTT CASSEGTGGAGELFF
. TRBJ2-1 15 TRBD2 TRBV11-3 TGTGCCAGCAGCTCACGACTAGCGGACCTTAATGAGCAGTTCTTC CASSSRLADLNEQFF
. TRBJ1-5 14 . TRBV6-6 TGTGCCAGCAGTCCAGATAACCCCCAACAGCCCCAGCATTTT CASSPDNPQQPQHF
few TRBJ2-1 11 . TRBV6-6 TGTGCCAGCAAAACTAACAATGAGCAGTTCTTC CASKTNNEQFF
. TRBJ2-7 13 TRBD2 TRBV7-2 TGTGCCAGCAGCTTTACTAGCGGATACGAGCAGTACTTC CASSFTSGYEQYF
. TRBJ2-3 12 . TRBV6-1 TGTGCCAGCAGTGAAGGCGGGGATACGCAGTATTTT CASSEGGDTQYF
. TRBJ1-5 20 TRBD1 TRBV6-1 TGTGCCAGCAGGGAAACTGGGACAGTGAATTTCCTCTATAGCAATCAGCCCCAGCATTTT CASRETGTVNFLYSNQPQHF
. TRBJ2-3 15 TRBD2 TRBV13 TGTGCCAGTCGAAGGACTAGCGAAGGCACAGATACGCAGTATTTT CASRRTSEGTDTQYF
once TRBJ1-6 13 TRBD1 TRBV18 TGTGCCAGCTCGCCTCAGGGGGCTTCACCCCTCCACTTT CASSPQGASPLHF
. TRBJ2-7 12 . TRBV7-5 TGTGTCAGAAACGTCGCACTATACGAGCAGTACTTC CVRNVALYEQYF
. TRBJ2-5 11 TRBD2 TRBV7-9 TGTGCCAGCAGCCCGGGGGGGACCCAGTACTTC CASSPGGTQYF
. TRBJ2-1 13 . TRBV21-1 TGTGCCAGTCCTGGAAGGGACTCGGATATTCAGTTCTTC CASPGRDSDIQFF
. TRBJ2-2 17 TRBD1 TRBV7-2 TGTGCCAGCAGCCATGACGTCCGGACAGGGGCCACCGGGGAGCTGTTTTTT CASSHDVRTGATGELFF
. TRBJ2-4 17 . TRBV4-1 TGCGCCAGCAGCGTACAGGCCCCAGTGATAGCCAAAAACATTCAGTACTTC CASSVQAPVIAKNIQYF
. TRBJ1-5 16 TRBD1 TRBV27 TGTGCCAGCAGTCCGTACTGGGACAGGGGCAATCAGCCCCAGCATTTT CASSPYWDRGNQPQHF
. TRBJ1-1 14 . TRBV29-1 TGCAGCGTTGAGAACGTTGGCAGGGTCCCTGAAGCTTTCTTT CSVENVGRVPEAFF
. TRBJ2-3 16 TRBD2 TRBV27 TGTGCCAGCAGTTCCAGGACTAGCGGTGGCACAGATACGCAGTATTTT CASSSRTSGGTDTQYF
. TRBJ1-2 13 . TRBV15 TGTGCCACCAGCACTGACAAGCTCTATGGCTACACCTTC CATSTDKLYGYTF
. TRBJ2-2 14 . TRBV5-4 TGTGCCAGCAGCTCGGACAGATACACCGGGGAGCTGTTTTTT CASSSDRYTGELFF